The TCR beta chain under discussion was sequenced for a study of T cells after yellow fever vaccination. TCRdb re-called the 5' RACE reads through MiXCR, storing one row per CDR3 protein. The sample records approximately 150,000 distinct CDR3 sequences, roughly 6.4% being singletons. This clonotype was picked up many times. Its antigen is unidentified. Study-wide points: Only a minor proportion of clonotypes was detected across both CD4 and CD8 compartments.

The CDR3 totals 15 residues. Germline V gives CDR1 SGHDT, CDR2 YYEEEE. The trim removed 0 bases at V and 1 base at J, leaving 2 bases unmatched. The sequencing here drew on CD4+ T cells sorted from PBMCs, taken on the day of the first yellow fever vaccination. The sequence was obtained from a man aged 18 to 30 who received the YFV17D yellow fever vaccine. This sequence joins TRBV5-6 and TRBJ2-3; 7 nucleotides line up with TRBD2. CDR3 sequence reads: CASSLDAGGTDTQYF. The CDR3 DNA sequence: TGTGCCAGCAGCTTGGACGCGGGAGGCACAGATACGCAGTATTTT.